This T cell receptor (beta chain) comes out of a study of OX40 agonist ivuxolimab in advanced cancers. Study details: Three patients showed partial responses: one hepatocellular carcinoma and two cutaneous melanoma cases. Points from the study as a whole: Dose levels from 0.1 to 3.0 mg/kg saw CD4+ and CD8+ blood T cells expand clonally by week 6.

With regard to this clone: What it recognizes is unknown.

The germline CDR1 and CDR2 sequences are KGHSH and LQKENI. CDR3 size: 15 residues. Between the trimmed V and J ends, which lost 2 bases and 2 bases, there was a span of 10 bases. Assay used: immunoSEQ multiplex PCR; TCRdb lists only in-frame clones, some missing. The table lists tens of thousands of clones, approximately 90% of them singletons. The receptor's source is an adult with an advanced solid tumor such as melanoma, head and neck, liver or kidney cancer. The starting material was CD4+ or CD8+ T cells sorted from blood, obtained in a trial of the OX40 agonist ivuxolimab. The chain is built from TRBV18 and TRBJ2-4, with D unresolved. The CDR3 sequence is CASSPSWEPKNIQYF. The CDR3 nucleotides are TGTGCCAGCTCACCATCGTGGGAACCCAAAAACATTCAGTACTTC. Together with reference TRBV18 and TRBJ2-4, the CDR3 gives the full variable domain: NAGVMQNPRHLVRRRGQEARLRCSPMKGHSHVYWYRQLPEEGLKFMVYLQKENIIDESGMPKERFSAEFPKEGPSILRIQQVVRGDSAAYFCASSPSWEPKNIQYFGAGTRLSVL.